These 30 T cell receptor beta chains originate from one sample sequenced in a study of T cell repertoires in cytomegalovirus infection. A single record per CDR3 protein comes from TCRdb applying MiXCR to the reads. Counted here are about 900,000 distinct CDR3 sequences, 30% to 40% occurring once; the ten biggest clones make up around 15%. No antigen has been identified for these receptors. The input for sequencing was cultured CD8+ T cells from PBMCs, taken from culture after CMV antigen stimulation. These receptors all come from a human donor in good health (CMV status not recorded). Some clones in this sample may be carry-over from other donors' samples.

This clonotype has a handful of counts. The chain recombines TRBV6-1 with TRBJ2-4; 7 bases map to TRBD1. CDR1 MNHNS and CDR2 SASEGT come from the germline V gene. The V and J ends lost 0 bases and 8 bases, in that order; junction bases with no gene match: 10. This CDR3 comprises 16 residues. The CDR3 here is CASSEARGRFRDIQYF. CDR3 in DNA: TGTGCCAGCAGTGAAGCGAGGGGGCGGTTTCGGGACATTCAGTACTTC.

The genes are TRBV27 and TRBJ1-5; no clear D gene. The CDR3 is 13 amino acids. Germline V CDR1 and CDR2: MNHEY, SMNVEV (reference sequence). Between the trimmed V and J ends, which lost 6 bases and 2 bases, there was a span of 8 bases. The CDR3 nucleotides are TGTGCCAGCAGGGTGGCGCGCAATCAGCCCCAGCATTTT. Residues: CASRVARNQPQHF.

The chain has TRBV14 and TRBJ1-2; TRBD1 might be the D (5 bases). Deletions cut 0 bases from V and 6 bases from J, with 14 bases between. Looked up from germline, CDR1 is SGHDN and CDR2 is FVKESK. This CDR3 is built from 15 residues. This chain's CDR3 is CASSQDRQGIHGYTF. Written as DNA, the CDR3 is TGTGCCAGCAGCCAAGATCGGCAGGGAATCCATGGCTACACCTTC.

This chain uses TRBV7-9 with TRBJ2-7, with 7 bases fitting TRBD1. In germline, CDR1 is SEHNR, CDR2 FQNEAQ (reference sequence). The V gene end was trimmed by 6 bases and the J gene end by 5 bases; junction bases not matched to a gene: 7. The CDR3 is 13 residues long. CDR3 DNA sequence: TGTGCCAGCAGAACGACAGGGTGGAACGAGCAGTACTTC. Amino acid sequence: CASRTTGWNEQYF.

This clonotype was seen only once. This chain connects TRBV5-4 to TRBJ2-7; TRBD2 matches at 7 bases. The V gene end was trimmed by 5 bases and the J gene end by 2 bases; junction bases not matched to a gene: 16. CDR3 size: 17 residues. The V gene's germline CDR1 is SGHNT and CDR2 YYREEE (reference sequence). The CDR3 protein is CASRFQTMRESPYEQYF. The CDR3 coding sequence is TGTGCCAGCAGATTTCAAACCATGCGGGAGTCCCCCTACGAGCAGTACTTC.

The chain carries TRBV2 and TRBJ2-7, with a tentative D call TRBD1 (5 bases). CDR1 SNHLY and CDR2 FYNNEI come from the germline V gene. The CDR3 covers 13 residues. V lost 3 bases, J lost 3 bases, and 9 bases lay in between. CDR3 region: CASSEERGYEQYF. CDR3 sequence (DNA): TGTGCCAGCAGTGAGGAAAGGGGCTACGAGCAGTACTTC.

This clonotype occurred many times. The rearrangement joins TRBV20-1 to TRBJ2-4, with TRBD2 matching over 12 bases. V lost 2 bases, J lost 0 bases, and 17 bases stayed unmatched. Germline assignment: CDR1 DFQATT and CDR2 SNEGSKA (reference sequence). CDR3 size: 21 residues. CDR3 loop: CSARIRAVRLAGELAKNIQYF. The DNA of the CDR3 is TGCAGTGCTAGAATCAGGGCTGTTAGACTAGCGGGAGAGCTAGCCAAAAACATTCAGTACTTC.

This clonotype was picked up many times. The V gene is TRBV12-5, the J gene TRBJ1-4; unclear D gene. This CDR3 is built from 16 residues. Trimming removed 6 bases at V and 0 bases at J, with 14 bases between. The germline V gene encodes CDR1 LGHNT and CDR2 FRNRAP. CDR3 region: CASGQYPYATNEKLFF. The DNA for the CDR3 is TGTGCTAGTGGCCAATACCCTTATGCAACTAATGAAAAACTGTTTTTT.

This clonotype was picked up many times. This rearrangement joins TRBV7-2 to TRBJ1-4; 10 bases are shared with TRBD1. The CDR3 spans 17 residues. Germline CDR1 SGHTA, CDR2 FQGNSA. J lost 4 bases, V lost 5 bases, and 10 bases had no gene match. This CDR3 is CASSLSRQGAYNEKLFF. CDR3 nucleotides: TGTGCCAGCAGCCTCTCCAGACAGGGGGCATATAATGAAAAACTGTTTTTT.

The V and J genes are TRBV12-5 and TRBJ2-2; 11 nucleotides agree with TRBD1. The CDR3 loop spans 14 amino acids. V lost 6 bases, J lost 5 bases, and 2 bases stayed unmatched. The germline CDR1 and CDR2 sequences are LGHNT and FRNRAP. CDR3 in DNA: TGTGCTAGTGGACGGGACAGGGGGACCGGGGAGCTGTTTTTT. The encoded protein is CASGRDRGTGELFF.

The chain links TRBV7-6 to TRBJ2-3, with D perhaps TRBD2 (5 bases). Germline CDR1 is SGHVS and CDR2 is FNYEAQ. Trimming left V 2 bases short and J 4 bases short, with 13 bases between. The CDR3 contains 15 residues. As DNA, the CDR3 is TGTGCCAGCAGCTTACGGGCTAGCTCTGCAGATACGCAGTATTTT. Its translation is CASSLRASSADTQYF.

The gene calls are TRBV6-6 and TRBJ2-1, with 11 bases lining up with TRBD2. The CDR3 totals 20 residues. CDR1 is MNHNY and CDR2 is SVGAGI in the germline V gene (reference sequence). V was clipped by 0 bases and J by 0 bases; unmatched bases: 10. The CDR3 coding sequence is TGTGCCAGCAGTTACTCCGGTGGACTAGCGGGTTTAAGCTCCTACAATGAGCAGTTCTTC. This sequence encodes CASSYSGGLAGLSSYNEQFF.

This chain links TRBV7-2 with TRBJ2-1, with TRBD2 as a possible D gene (5 bases). The germline CDR1 and CDR2 sequences are SGHTA and FQGNSA. V was clipped by 2 bases and J by 10 bases, with 18 bases between them. The CDR3 is 15 residues long. The DNA of the CDR3 is TGTGCCAGCAGCTTAAGCTCCGGTGGAAGGAGGGAGCAGTTCTTC. This codes for CASSLSSGGRREQFF.

CDR3 bases: TGCAGTGCTACCTCGGGGGGAAGGTACAATGAGCAGTTCTTC. Amino acids: CSATSGGRYNEQFF. V is TRBV20-1 and J is TRBJ2-1; 7 positions agree with TRBD2. This CDR3 comprises 14 residues. After removal of 4 bases from V and 4 bases from J, the junction contained 7 bases not matched to a gene. Germline V gene lookup returns CDR1 DFQATT and CDR2 SNEGSKA (reference sequence).

This clonotype was observed many times. The V call is TRBV27, the J call TRBJ2-7; D gene uncertain. CDR1 is MNHEY, CDR2 SMNVEV, per germline (reference sequence). The CDR3 contains 13 residues. Trimming took off 6 bases at V and 0 bases at J, with 9 bases between the two ends. This CDR3 reads CASSLLPSYEQYF. In nucleotides, the CDR3 is TGTGCCAGCAGCTTACTGCCCTCCTACGAGCAGTACTTC.

Written as DNA, the CDR3 is TGTGCCAGCAGGACAGGGAGGCTCAATCAGCCCCAGCATTTT. The encoded protein is CASRTGRLNQPQHF. The gene calls are TRBV6-8 and TRBJ1-5, with TRBD1 matching 7 bases. The germline gives CDR1 MNHGY, CDR2 SAAAGT. The CDR3 runs to 14 residues. The V gene end was trimmed by 6 bases and the J gene end by 3 bases; junction bases not matched to a gene: 5.

This clonotype has only a few counts. The rearrangement links TRBV7-2 to TRBJ2-7, with TRBD1 as a possible D gene (6 bases). V dropped 1 base and J dropped 0 bases, with 10 bases sitting between them. The CDR3 runs to 15 residues. CDR1 SGHTA and CDR2 FQGNSA come from the germline V gene. The CDR3 loop is CASSLEGHFSYEQYF. Here the CDR3 DNA reads TGTGCCAGCAGCTTAGAGGGACACTTCTCCTACGAGCAGTACTTC.

This sequence joins TRBV2 and TRBJ2-7, with TRBD1 identical over 9 bases. With 6 bases clipped from V and 0 bases from J, the junction kept 6 bases outside the gene matches. CDR1 and CDR2 (germline): SNHLY, FYNNEI. CDR3 length: 15 residues. This CDR3 reads CASRLGTGISYEQYF. The CDR3 DNA reads as TGTGCCAGCAGGCTCGGGACAGGGATCTCCTACGAGCAGTACTTC.

The chain uses TRBV6-5 and TRBJ1-1; D is possibly TRBD1 (5 bases). Trimming removed 0 bases from V and 5 bases from J, with 16 bases in between. The CDR3 length is 16 residues. Per the germline V gene, CDR1 is MNHEY and CDR2 is SVGAGI. The CDR3, as DNA: TGTGCCAGCAGTTACTCCGCGGCCAGGGCAGAGACTGAAGCTTTCTTT. It translates to CASSYSAARAETEAFF.

J is TRBJ2-2 and V is TRBV27, with D possibly matching TRBD1 (5 bases). CDR1 and CDR2 from the germline V gene are MNHEY and SMNVEV (reference sequence). The CDR3 sequence is 14 residues long. The V gene lost 4 bases and the J gene lost 4 bases, with 10 bases spanning the gap. In DNA, the CDR3 is TGTGCCAGCAGTTACAGGTTATCCACCGGGGAGCTGTTTTTT. Translated, it gives CASSYRLSTGELFF.

This clonotype was observed a handful of times. Mismatch with germline at one junction end may stem from a read error. This rearrangement joins TRBV9 to TRBJ1-2, with D uncertain. Germline V gene data show CDR1 as SGDLS and CDR2 as YYNGEE. The CDR3 totals 17 residues. The CDR3 loop reads CASSDTVKLNPNYGYTF. DNA for the CDR3: TGTGCCAGCAGCGATACGGTGAAGCTCAATCCCAACTATGGTTACACCTTC. Complete variable domain (other parts from reference TRBV9 and TRBJ1-2): DSGVTQTPKHLITATGQRVTLRCSPRSGDLSVYWYQQSLDQGLQFLIQYYNGEERAKGNILERFSAQQFPDLHSELNLSSLELGDSALYFCASSDTVKLNPNYGYTFGSGTRLTVV.

V usage is TRBV19 and J usage is TRBJ1-2; 7 nucleotides line up with TRBD1. The junction had 7 bases not matched to a gene; V was cut back by 5 bases and J by 4 bases. CDR1 is LNHDA, CDR2 SQIVND, per germline (reference sequence). The CDR3 covers 14 residues. The CDR3 here is CASSGTEGIYGYTF. The CDR3, as DNA: TGTGCCAGTAGTGGGACAGAGGGCATCTATGGCTACACCTTC.

This chain joins TRBV6-6 and TRBJ2-7; unclear D gene. Deletions cut 5 bases from V and 0 bases from J, with 14 bases between. Germline assignment: CDR1 MNHNY and CDR2 SVGAGI (reference sequence). The CDR3 extends over 15 amino acids. The CDR3 nucleotides are TGTGCCAGCAGTGGTGGTTTTCGGAGCTCCTACGAGCAGTACTTC. Amino acids: CASSGGFRSSYEQYF.

With regard to this clonotype: The conserved final phenylalanine or tryptophan is absent from the CDR3, which likely points to a read error. The chain has TRBV12-3 or TRBV12-4 and TRBJ2-1; TRBD2 agrees at 10 bases. The CDR3 covers 16 residues. The J segment lost 10 bases and the V segment lost 6 bases, leaving 15 bases of the junction unmatched. In nucleotides, the CDR3 is TGTGCCAGCAGGAGCGGAGCGGGGGGGCTTTCTTGGGAGCAGTTCTGC. Translating it yields CASRSGAGGLSWEQFC.

The V gene is TRBV27, the J gene TRBJ2-1, with TRBD2 matching over 12 bases. V lost 7 bases and J lost 1; bases outside the gene matches: 5. Germline V gene sequence: CDR1 MNHEY, CDR2 SMNVEV (reference sequence). The CDR3 length is 16 residues. CDR3 nucleotide sequence: TGTGCCAGCACCAAGACTAGCGGGGGTTCCTACAATGAGCAGTTCTTC. It codes for CASTKTSGGSYNEQFF.

This chain joins TRBV4-1 and TRBJ2-3; D is unresolved. V lost 0 bases, J lost 0 bases, and 10 bases lay in between. Germline V CDR1 and CDR2: MGHRA, YSYEKL. The CDR3 is 16 amino acids. This chain's CDR3 is CASSQEAPLSTDTQYF. The CDR3 DNA sequence: TGCGCCAGCAGCCAAGAGGCACCACTAAGCACAGATACGCAGTATTTT.

The rearrangement uses TRBV7-6 and TRBJ2-1; 8 bases align to TRBD2. This CDR3 has 15 amino acids. V gave up 5 bases and J gave up 0 bases; unmatched junction bases: 3. CDR1 and CDR2 (germline): SGHVS, FNYEAQ. CDR3 amino acids: CASSHTSGSYNEQFF. CDR3 sequence (DNA): TGTGCCAGCAGCCACACTAGCGGCTCCTACAATGAGCAGTTCTTC.

The sample holds a few counts of this clonotype. The chain is built from TRBV2 and TRBJ2-2; the D gene is possibly TRBD2 (5 bases). Germline V gene data show CDR1 as SNHLY and CDR2 as FYNNEI. The CDR3 spans 12 residues. Deletions cut 7 bases from V and 4 bases from J, with 7 bases between. In DNA, the CDR3 is TGTGCCAGCACGGGATTCACCGGGGAGCTGTTTTTT. It encodes CASTGFTGELFF.

CDR3 nucleotides: TGTGCCAGCTTGGGGGGGCGGCAAGAGACCCAGTACTTC. Its protein is CASLGGRQETQYF. The V call is TRBV2, the J call TRBJ2-5; D is possibly TRBD2 (7 bases). Looked up from germline, CDR1 is SNHLY and CDR2 is FYNNEI. The CDR3 loop spans 13 amino acids. The V end was cut by 8 bases, the J end by 2 bases, with 12 bases between.

This clonotype was picked up a small number of times. The rearrangement uses TRBV6-2 or TRBV6-3 and TRBJ2-7; perhaps TRBD1 as D (6 bases). The V gene lost 6 bases and the J gene lost 1 base, with 10 bases spanning the gap. The CDR3 spans 13 residues. Germline assignment: CDR1 MNHEY and CDR2 SVGEGT. CDR3: CASSGTPSYEQYF. DNA of the CDR3: TGTGCCAGCAGCGGGACACCATCCTACGAGCAGTACTTC.